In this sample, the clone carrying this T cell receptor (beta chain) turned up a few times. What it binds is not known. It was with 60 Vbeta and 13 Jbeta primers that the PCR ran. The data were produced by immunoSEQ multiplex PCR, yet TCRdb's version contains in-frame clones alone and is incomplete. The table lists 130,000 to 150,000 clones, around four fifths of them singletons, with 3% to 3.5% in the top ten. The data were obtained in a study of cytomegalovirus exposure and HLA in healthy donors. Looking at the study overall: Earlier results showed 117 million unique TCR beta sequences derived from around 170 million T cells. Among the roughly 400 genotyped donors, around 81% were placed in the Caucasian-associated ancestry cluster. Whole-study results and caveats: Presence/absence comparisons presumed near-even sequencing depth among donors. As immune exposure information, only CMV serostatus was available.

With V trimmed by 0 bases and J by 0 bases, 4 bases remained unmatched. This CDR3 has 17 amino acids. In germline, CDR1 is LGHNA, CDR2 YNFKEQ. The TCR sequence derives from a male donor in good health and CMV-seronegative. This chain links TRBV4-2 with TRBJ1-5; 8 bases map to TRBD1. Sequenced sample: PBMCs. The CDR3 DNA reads TGTGCCAGCAGCCAAGATCAGGACAGGGCTAGCAATCAGCCCCAGCATTTT. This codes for CASSQDQDRASNQPQHF.